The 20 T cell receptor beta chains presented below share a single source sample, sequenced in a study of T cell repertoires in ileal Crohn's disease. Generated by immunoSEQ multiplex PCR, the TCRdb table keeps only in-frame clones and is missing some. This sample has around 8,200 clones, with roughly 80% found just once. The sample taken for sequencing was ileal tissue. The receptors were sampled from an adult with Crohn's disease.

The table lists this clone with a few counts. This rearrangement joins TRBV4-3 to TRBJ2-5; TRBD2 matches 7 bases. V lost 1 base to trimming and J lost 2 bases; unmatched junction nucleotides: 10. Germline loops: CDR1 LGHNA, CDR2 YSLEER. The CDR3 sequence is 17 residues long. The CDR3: CASSQGAGRGFQETQYF. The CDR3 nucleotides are TGCGCCAGCAGCCAAGGGGCGGGGAGGGGTTTTCAAGAGACCCAGTACTTC.

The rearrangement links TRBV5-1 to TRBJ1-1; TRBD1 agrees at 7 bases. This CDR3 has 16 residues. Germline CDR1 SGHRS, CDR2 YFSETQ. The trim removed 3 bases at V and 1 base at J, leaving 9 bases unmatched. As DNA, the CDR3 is TGCGCCAGCAGCTGGGGACAGCCTCCTAAGAACACTGAAGCTTTCTTT. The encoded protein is CASSWGQPPKNTEAFF.

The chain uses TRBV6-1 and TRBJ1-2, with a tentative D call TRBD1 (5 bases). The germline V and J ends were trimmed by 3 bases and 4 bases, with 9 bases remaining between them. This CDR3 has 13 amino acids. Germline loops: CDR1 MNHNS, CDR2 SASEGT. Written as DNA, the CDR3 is TGTGCCAGCAGTGAGCAGGGTCTCTATGGCTACACCTTC. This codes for CASSEQGLYGYTF.

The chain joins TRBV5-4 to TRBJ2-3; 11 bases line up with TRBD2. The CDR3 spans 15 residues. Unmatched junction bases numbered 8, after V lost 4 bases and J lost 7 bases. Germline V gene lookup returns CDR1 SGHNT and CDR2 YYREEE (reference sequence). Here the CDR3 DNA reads TGTGCCAGCAGCCCGGGACTAGCGGATATAAATACGCAGTATTTT. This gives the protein CASSPGLADINTQYF.

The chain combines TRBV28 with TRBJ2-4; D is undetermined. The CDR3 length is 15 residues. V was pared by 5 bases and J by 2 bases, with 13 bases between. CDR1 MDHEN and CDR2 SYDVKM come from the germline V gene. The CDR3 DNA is TGTGCCAGCAGTGAACCGTCCGGGTCCAAAAACATTCAGTACTTC. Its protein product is CASSEPSGSKNIQYF.

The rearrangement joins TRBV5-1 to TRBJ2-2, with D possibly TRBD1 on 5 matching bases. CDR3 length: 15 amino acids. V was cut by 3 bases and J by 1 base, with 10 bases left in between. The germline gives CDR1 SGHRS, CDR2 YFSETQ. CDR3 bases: TGCGCCAGCAGCTCTCAAACAGGGAACACCGGGGAGCTGTTTTTT. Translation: CASSSQTGNTGELFF.

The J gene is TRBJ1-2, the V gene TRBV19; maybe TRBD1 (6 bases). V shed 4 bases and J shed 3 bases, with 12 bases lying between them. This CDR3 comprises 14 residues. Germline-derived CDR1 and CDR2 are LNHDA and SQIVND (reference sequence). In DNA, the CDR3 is TGTGCCAGTAGTAGGACACAGGGTTACTATGGCTACACCTTC. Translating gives CASSRTQGYYGYTF. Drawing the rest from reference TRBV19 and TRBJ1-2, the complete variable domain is DGGITQSPKYLFRKEGQNVTLSCEQNLNHDAMYWYRQDPGQGLRLIYYSQIVNDFQKGDIAEGYSVSREKKESFPLTVTSAQKNPTAFYLCASSRTQGYYGYTFGSGTRLTVV.

CDR3: CASSLNLASDTQYF. CDR3 bases: TGTGCCAGCAGCTTAAACCTAGCGTCAGATACGCAGTATTTT. The rearrangement uses TRBV7-2 and TRBJ2-3; tentative D call: TRBD2 (6 bases). Germline CDR1 reads SGHTA; CDR2 reads FQGNSA. V lost 2 bases and J 4 bases, leaving 10 bases between the germline ends. The CDR3 is made up of 14 amino acids. Based on the CDR3 plus reference TRBV7-2 and TRBJ2-3, the full variable domain is GAGVSQSPSNKVTEKGKDVELRCDPISGHTALYWYRQSLGQGLEFLIYFQGNSAPDKSGLPSDRFSAERTGGSVSTLTIQRTQQEDSAVYLCASSLNLASDTQYFGPGTRLTVL.

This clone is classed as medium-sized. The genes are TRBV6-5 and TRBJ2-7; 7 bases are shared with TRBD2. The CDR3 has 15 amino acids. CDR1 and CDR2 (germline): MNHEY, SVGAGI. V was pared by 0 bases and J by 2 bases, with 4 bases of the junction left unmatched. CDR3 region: CASSYSTGRAYEQYF. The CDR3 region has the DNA TGTGCCAGCAGTTACTCGACGGGGAGGGCCTACGAGCAGTACTTC.

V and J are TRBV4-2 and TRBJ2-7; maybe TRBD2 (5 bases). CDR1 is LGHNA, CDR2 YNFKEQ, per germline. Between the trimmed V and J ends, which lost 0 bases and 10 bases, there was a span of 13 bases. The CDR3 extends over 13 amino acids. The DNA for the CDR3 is TGTGCCAGCAGCCAAGAAGAGGCTAGCAGTCAGTACTTC. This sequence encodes CASSQEEASSQYF.

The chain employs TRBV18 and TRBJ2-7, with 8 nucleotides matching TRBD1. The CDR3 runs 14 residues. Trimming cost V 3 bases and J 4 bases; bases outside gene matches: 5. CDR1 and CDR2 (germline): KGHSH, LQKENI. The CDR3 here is CASSPPTGVYEQYF. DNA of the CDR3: TGTGCCAGCTCACCCCCGACAGGGGTATACGAGCAGTACTTC.

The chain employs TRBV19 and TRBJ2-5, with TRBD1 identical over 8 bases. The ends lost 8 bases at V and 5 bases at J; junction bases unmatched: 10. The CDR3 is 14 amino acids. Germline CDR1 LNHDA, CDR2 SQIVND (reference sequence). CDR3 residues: CASSGQGNFETQYF. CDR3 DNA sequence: TGTGCCAGTTCTGGACAGGGCAACTTTGAGACCCAGTACTTC.

CDR3 DNA sequence: TGTGCCAGTAGCCCATCCCCTAATACGCAGTATTTT. Its translation: CASSPSPNTQYF. The rearrangement uses TRBV19 and TRBJ2-3; unclear D gene. The ends were cut back, 6 bases at V and 7 bases at J, with 11 bases in the middle. The CDR3 has 12 residues. Germline CDR1 LNHDA, CDR2 SQIVND (reference sequence). Full variable domain (remainder filled in from reference TRBV19 and TRBJ2-3): DGGITQSPKYLFRKEGQNVTLSCEQNLNHDAMYWYRQDPGQGLRLIYYSQIVNDFQKGDIAEGYSVSREKKESFPLTVTSAQKNPTAFYLCASSPSPNTQYFGPGTRLTVL.

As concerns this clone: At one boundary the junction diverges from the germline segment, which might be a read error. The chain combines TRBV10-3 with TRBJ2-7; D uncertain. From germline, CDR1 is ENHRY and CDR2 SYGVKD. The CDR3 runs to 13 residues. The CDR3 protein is CAISGQFSNEQYF. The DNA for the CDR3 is TGTGCCATCAGTGGTCAGTTCTCCAACGAGCAGTACTTC.

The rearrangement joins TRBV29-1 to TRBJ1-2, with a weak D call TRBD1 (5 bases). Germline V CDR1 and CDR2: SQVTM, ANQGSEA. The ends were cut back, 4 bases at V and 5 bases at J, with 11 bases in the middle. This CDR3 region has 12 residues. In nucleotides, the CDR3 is TGCAGCGTTGGCTCCCAGGGTTATGGCTACACCTTC. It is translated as CSVGSQGYGYTF. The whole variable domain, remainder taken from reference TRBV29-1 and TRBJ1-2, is SAVISQKPSRDICQRGTSLTIQCQVDSQVTMMFWYRQQPGQSLTLIATANQGSEATYESGFVIDKFPISRPNLTFSTLTVSNMSPEDSSIYLCSVGSQGYGYTFGSGTRLTVV.

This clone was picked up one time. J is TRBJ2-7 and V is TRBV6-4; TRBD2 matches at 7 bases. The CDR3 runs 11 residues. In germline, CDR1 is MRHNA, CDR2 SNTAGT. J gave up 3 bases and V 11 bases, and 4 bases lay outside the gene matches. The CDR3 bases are TGTGCCCCGTGGGGGGGCTACGAGCAGTACTTC. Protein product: CAPWGGYEQYF.

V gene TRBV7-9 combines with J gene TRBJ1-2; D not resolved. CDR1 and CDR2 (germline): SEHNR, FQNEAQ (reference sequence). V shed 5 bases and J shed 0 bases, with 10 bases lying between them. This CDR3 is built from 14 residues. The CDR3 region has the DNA TGTGCCAGCAGCCCTCGGGATTCTAACTATGGCTACACCTTC. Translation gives CASSPRDSNYGYTF. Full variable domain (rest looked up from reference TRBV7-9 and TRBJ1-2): DTGVSQNPRHKITKRGQNVTFRCDPISEHNRLYWYRQTLGQGPEFLTYFQNEAQLEKSRLLSDRFSAERPKGSFSTLEIQRTEQGDSAMYLCASSPRDSNYGYTFGSGTRLTVV.

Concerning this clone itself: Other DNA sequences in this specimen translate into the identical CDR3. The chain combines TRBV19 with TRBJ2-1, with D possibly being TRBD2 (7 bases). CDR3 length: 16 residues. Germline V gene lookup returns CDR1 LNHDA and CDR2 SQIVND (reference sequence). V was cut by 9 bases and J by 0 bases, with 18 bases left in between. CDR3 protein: CASSREGVSSYNEQFF. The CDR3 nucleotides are TGTGCCAGCTCGAGGGAGGGGGTAAGCTCCTACAATGAGCAGTTCTTC. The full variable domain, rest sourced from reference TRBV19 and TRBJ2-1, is DGGITQSPKYLFRKEGQNVTLSCEQNLNHDAMYWYRQDPGQGLRLIYYSQIVNDFQKGDIAEGYSVSREKKESFPLTVTSAQKNPTAFYLCASSREGVSSYNEQFFGPGTRLTVL.

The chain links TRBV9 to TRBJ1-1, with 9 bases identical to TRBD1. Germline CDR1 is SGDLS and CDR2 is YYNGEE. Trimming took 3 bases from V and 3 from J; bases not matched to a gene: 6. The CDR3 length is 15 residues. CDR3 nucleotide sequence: TGTGCCAGCAGCGCTTACAGGGGGCTGGACACTGAAGCTTTCTTT. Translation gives CASSAYRGLDTEAFF.

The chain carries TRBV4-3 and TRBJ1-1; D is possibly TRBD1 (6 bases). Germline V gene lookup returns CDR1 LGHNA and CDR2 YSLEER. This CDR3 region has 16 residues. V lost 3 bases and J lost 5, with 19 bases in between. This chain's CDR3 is CASSHIRIGGRTEAFF. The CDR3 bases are TGCGCCAGCAGCCATATCAGGATAGGGGGAAGAACTGAAGCTTTCTTT.